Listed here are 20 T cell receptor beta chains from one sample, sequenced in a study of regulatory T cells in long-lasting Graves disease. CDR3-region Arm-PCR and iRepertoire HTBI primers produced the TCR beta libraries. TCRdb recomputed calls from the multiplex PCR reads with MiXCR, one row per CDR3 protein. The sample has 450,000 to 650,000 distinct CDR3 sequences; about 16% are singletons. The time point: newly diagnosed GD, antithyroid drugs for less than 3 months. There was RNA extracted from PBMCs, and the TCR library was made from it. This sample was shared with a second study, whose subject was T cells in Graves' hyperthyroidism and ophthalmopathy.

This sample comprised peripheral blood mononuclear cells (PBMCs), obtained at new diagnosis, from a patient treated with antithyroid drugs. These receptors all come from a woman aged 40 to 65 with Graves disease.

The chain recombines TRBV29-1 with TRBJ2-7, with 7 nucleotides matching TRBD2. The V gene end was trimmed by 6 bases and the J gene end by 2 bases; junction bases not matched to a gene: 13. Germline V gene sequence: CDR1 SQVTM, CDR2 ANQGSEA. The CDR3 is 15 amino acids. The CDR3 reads CSVESLLASPYEQYF. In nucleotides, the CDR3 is TGCAGCGTCGAATCCCTACTAGCGAGTCCCTACGAGCAGTACTTC.

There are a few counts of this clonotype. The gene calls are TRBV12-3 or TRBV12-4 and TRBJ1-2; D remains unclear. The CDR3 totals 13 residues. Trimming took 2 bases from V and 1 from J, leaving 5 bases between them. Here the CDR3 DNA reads TGTGCCAGCAGTTTAATAGTTAACTATGGCTACACCTTC. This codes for CASSLIVNYGYTF.

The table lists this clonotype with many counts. CDR3 sequence (DNA): TGTGCCAGCGGGGTATCCACCACCTACGAGCAGTACTTC. It is translated as CASGVSTTYEQYF. The chain recombines TRBV2 with TRBJ2-7, with D uncertain. V dropped 8 bases and J dropped 2 bases, with 13 bases sitting between them. From germline, CDR1 is SNHLY and CDR2 FYNNEI. This CDR3 is 13 amino acids long.

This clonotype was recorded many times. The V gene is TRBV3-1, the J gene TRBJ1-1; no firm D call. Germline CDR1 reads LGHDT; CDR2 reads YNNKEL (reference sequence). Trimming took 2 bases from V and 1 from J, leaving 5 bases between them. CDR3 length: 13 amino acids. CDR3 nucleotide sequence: TGTGCCAGCAGCCAACGCCAGAACACTGAAGCTTTCTTT. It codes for CASSQRQNTEAFF. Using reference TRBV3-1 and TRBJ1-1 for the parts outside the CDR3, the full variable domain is DTAVSQTPKYLVTQMGNDKSIKCEQNLGHDTMYWYKQDSKKFLKIMFSYNNKELIINETVPNRFSPKSPDKAHLNLHINSLELGDSAVYFCASSQRQNTEAFFGQGTRLTVV.

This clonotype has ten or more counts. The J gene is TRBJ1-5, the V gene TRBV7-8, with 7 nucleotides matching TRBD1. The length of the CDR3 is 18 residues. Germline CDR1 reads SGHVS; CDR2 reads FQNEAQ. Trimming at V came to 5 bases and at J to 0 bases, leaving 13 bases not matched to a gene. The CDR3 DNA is TGTGCCAGCAGCCCCCTAGTCCGACAGGGATATAGCAATCAGCCCCAGCATTTT. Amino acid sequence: CASSPLVRQGYSNQPQHF. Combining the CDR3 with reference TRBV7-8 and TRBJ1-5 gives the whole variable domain GAGVSQSPRYKVAKRGQDVALRCDPISGHVSLFWYQQALGQGPEFLTYFQNEAQLDKSGLPSDRFFAERPEGSVSTLKIQRTQQEDSAVYLCASSPLVRQGYSNQPQHFGDGTRLSIL.

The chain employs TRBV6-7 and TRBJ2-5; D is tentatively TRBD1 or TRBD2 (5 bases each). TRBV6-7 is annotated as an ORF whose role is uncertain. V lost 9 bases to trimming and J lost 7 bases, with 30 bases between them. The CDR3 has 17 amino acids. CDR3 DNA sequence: TGTGCCAGAGGGAGATATTCTCATCACAGATCTGGGGGGACCCAGTACTTC. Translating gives CARGRYSHHRSGGTQYF.

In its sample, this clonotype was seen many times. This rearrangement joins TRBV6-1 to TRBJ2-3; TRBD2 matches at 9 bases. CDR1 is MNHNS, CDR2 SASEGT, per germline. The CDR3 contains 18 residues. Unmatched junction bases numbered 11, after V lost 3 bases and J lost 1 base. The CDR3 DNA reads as TGTGCCAGCAGTGAGACTAGCGGTGTATATTTCGGCACAGATACGCAGTATTTT. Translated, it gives CASSETSGVYFGTDTQYF.

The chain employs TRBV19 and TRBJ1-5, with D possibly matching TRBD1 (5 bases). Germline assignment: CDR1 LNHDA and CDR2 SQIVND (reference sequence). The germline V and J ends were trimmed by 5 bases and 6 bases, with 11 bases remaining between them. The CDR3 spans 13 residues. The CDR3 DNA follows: TGTGCCAGTAGTCTGCAGGGTCCTCAGCCCCAGCATTTT. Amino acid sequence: CASSLQGPQPQHF.

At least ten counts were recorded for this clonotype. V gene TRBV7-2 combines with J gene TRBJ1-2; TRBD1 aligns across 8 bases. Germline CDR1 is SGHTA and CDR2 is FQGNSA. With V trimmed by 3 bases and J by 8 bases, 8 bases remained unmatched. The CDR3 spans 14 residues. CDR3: CASSFGQGMFGYTF. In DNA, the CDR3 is TGTGCCAGCAGCTTCGGACAGGGAATGTTCGGCTACACCTTC.

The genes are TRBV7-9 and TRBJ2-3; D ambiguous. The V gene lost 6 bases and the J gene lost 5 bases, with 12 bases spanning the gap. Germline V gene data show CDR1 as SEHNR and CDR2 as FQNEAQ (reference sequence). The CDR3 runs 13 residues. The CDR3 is CASSFRNGDTQYF. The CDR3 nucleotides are TGTGCCAGCAGTTTTAGGAATGGAGATACGCAGTATTTT.

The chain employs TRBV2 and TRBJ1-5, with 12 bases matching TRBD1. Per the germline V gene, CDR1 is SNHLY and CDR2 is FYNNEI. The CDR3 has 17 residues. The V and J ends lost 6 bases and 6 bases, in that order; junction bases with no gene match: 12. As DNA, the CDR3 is TGTGCCAGCAGCCCCGGGACAGGGGGCGTCGGAGGTCAGCCCCAGCATTTT. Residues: CASSPGTGGVGGQPQHF.

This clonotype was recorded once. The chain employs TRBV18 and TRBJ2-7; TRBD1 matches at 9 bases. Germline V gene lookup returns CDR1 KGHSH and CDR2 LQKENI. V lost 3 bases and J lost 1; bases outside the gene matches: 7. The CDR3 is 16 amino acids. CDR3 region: CASSPTGGAGSYEQYF. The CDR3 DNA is TGTGCCAGCTCACCTACAGGGGGCGCGGGGTCCTACGAGCAGTACTTC.

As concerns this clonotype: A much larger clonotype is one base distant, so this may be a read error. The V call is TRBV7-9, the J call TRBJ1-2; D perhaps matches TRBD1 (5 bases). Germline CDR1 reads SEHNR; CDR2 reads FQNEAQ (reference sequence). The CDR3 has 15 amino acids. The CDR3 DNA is TGTGCCAGCGGCTTAAGCGGAGGGACCAACTATGGCTACACCTTC. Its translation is CASGLSGGTNYGYTF.

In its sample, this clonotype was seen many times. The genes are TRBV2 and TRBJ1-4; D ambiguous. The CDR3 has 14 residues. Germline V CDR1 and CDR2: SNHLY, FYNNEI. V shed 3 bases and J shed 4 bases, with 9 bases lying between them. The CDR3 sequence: CASSDRLSNEKLFF. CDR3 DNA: TGTGCCAGCAGTGATCGGCTAAGTAATGAAAAACTGTTTTTT.

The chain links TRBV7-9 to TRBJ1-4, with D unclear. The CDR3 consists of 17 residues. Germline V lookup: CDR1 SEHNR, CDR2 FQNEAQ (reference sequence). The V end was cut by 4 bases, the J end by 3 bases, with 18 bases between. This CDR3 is CASSSQSDPQSNEKLFF. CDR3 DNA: TGTGCCAGCAGCTCTCAGTCAGATCCTCAGTCTAATGAAAAACTGTTTTTT.

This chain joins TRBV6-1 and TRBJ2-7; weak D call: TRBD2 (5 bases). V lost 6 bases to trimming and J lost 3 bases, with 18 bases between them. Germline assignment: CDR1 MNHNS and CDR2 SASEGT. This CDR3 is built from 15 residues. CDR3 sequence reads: CASSPKRNGVYEQYF. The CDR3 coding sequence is TGTGCCAGCAGCCCTAAAAGGAACGGGGTCTACGAGCAGTACTTC.

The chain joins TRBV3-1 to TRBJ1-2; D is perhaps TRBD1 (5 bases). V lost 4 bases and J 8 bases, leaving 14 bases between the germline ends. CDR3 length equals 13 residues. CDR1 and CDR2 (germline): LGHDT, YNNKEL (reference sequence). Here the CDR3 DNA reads TGTGCCAGCAGCCCCGGACCTGGGGCCGGCTACACCTTC. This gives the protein CASSPGPGAGYTF.

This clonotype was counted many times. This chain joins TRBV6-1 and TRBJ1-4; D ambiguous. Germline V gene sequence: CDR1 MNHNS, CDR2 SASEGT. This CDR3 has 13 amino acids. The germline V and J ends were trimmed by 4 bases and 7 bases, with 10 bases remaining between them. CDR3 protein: CASSVGGGEKLFF. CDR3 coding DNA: TGTGCCAGCAGTGTGGGAGGCGGTGAAAAACTGTTTTTT.

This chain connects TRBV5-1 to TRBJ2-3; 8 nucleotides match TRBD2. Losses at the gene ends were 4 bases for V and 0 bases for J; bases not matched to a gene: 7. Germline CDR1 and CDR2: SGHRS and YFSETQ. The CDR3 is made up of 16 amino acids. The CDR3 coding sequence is TGCGCCAGCAGCCCTGGGGCGGGGGGCAGCACAGATACGCAGTATTTT. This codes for CASSPGAGGSTDTQYF.

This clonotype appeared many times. The CDR3 DNA reads as TGTGCCAGCAGCTTAGTAGCGGGGAATCAGTACTTC. It encodes CASSLVAGNQYF. The chain combines TRBV7-2 with TRBJ2-4, with 8 bases that match TRBD2. CDR1 and CDR2 (germline): SGHTA, FQGNSA. The CDR3 loop spans 12 amino acids. V lost 1 base, J lost 12 bases, and 2 bases stayed unmatched. Complete variable domain (other parts from reference TRBV7-2 and TRBJ2-4): GAGVSQSPSNKVTEKGKDVELRCDPISGHTALYWYRQSLGQGLEFLIYFQGNSAPDKSGLPSDRFSAERTGGSVSTLTIQRTQQEDSAVYLCASSLVAGNQYFGAGTRLSVL.